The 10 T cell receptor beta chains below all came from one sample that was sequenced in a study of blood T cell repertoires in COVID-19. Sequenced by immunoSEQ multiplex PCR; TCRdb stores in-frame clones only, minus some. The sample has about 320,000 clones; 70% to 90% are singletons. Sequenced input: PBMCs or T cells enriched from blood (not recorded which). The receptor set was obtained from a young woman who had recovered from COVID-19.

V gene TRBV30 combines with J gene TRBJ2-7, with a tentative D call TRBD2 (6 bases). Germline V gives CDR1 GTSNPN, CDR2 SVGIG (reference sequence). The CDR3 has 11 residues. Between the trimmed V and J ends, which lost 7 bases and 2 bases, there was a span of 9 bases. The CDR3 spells CASGTAYEQYF. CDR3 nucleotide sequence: TGTGCCTCCGGGACTGCCTACGAGCAGTACTTC.

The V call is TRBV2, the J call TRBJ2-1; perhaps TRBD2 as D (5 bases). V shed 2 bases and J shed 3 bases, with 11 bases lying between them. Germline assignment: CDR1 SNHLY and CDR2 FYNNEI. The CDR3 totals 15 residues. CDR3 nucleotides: TGTGCCAGCAGTGAACAGGCGGGCATCTACAATGAGCAGTTCTTC. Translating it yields CASSEQAGIYNEQFF.

CDR3 sequence: CASSRRPGQFNSGANVLTF. In nucleotides, the CDR3 is TGCGCCAGCAGCCGCCGACCGGGACAGTTTAACTCTGGGGCCAACGTCCTGACTTTC. The chain employs TRBV4-1 and TRBJ2-6, with 7 bases identical to TRBD1. The CDR3 extends over 19 amino acids. The V segment lost 4 bases and the J segment 0 bases; nucleotides outside the gene matches: 12. Germline CDR1 MGHRA, CDR2 YSYEKL.

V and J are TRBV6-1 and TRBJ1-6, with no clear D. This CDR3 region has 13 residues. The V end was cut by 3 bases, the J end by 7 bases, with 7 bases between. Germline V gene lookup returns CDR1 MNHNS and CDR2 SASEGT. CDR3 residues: CASSEGENSPLHF. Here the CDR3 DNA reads TGTGCCAGCAGTGAGGGAGAAAATTCACCCCTCCACTTT.

The CDR3 nucleotides are TGTGCCAGCAGCATACAGGGTTGGAGCACAGATACGCAGTATTTT. This encodes CASSIQGWSTDTQYF. The V and J genes are TRBV7-3 and TRBJ2-3; D possibly corresponds to TRBD1 (6 bases). The germline gives CDR1 SGHTA, CDR2 FQGTGA. Trimming pared 5 bases from V and 0 bases from J, leaving 12 bases between. This CDR3 is 15 amino acids long.

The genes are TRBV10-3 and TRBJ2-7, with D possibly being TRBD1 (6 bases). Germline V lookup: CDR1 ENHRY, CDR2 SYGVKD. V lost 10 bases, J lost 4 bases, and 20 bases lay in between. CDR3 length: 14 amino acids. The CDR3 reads CATSGHPAPYEQYF. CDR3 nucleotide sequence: TGTGCCACCTCGGGACATCCCGCCCCATACGAGCAGTACTTC.

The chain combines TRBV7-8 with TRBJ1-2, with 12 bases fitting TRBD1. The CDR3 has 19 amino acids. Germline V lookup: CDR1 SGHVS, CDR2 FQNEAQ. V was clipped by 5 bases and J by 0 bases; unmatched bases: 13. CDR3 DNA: TGTGCCAGCAGCCCAGAAGGGACAGGGGGCGGGCTAGCTAACTATGGCTACACCTTC. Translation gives CASSPEGTGGGLANYGYTF.

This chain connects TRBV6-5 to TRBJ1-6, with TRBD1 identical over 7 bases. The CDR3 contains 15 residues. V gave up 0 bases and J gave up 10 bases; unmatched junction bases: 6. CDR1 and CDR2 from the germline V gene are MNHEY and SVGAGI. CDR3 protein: CASSYSGGAGSPLHF. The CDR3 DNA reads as TGTGCCAGCAGTTACTCAGGGGGCGCGGGGTCACCCCTCCACTTT.

CDR3 bases: TGTGCCAGCAGCGGCAGCGGGATCACCTACGAGCAGTACTTC. It is translated as CASSGSGITYEQYF. The chain uses TRBV13 and TRBJ2-7, with TRBD2 matching 7 bases. The germline CDR1 and CDR2 sequences are PRHDT and FYEKMQ (reference sequence). The CDR3 runs to 14 residues. Trimming took 5 bases from V and 2 from J; bases not matched to a gene: 6.

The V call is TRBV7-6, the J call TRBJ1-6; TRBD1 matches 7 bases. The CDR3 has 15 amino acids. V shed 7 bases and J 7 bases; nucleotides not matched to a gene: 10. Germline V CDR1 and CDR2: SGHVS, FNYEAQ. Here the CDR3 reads CASTTWDSKNSPLHF. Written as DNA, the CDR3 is TGTGCCAGCACGACCTGGGACAGTAAGAATTCACCCCTCCACTTT.